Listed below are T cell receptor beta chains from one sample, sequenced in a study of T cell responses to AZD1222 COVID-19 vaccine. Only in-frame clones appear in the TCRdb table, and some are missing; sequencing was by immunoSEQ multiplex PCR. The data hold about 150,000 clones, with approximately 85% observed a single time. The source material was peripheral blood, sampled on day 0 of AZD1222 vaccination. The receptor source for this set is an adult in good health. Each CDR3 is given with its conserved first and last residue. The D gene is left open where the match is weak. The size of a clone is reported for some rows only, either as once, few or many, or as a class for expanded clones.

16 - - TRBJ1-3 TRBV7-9 CASSLPQGSSGNTIYF TGTGCCAGCAGCCTCCCACAGGGCAGCTCTGGAAACACCATATATTTT
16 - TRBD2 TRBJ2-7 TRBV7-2 CASSAPPGGGRYEQYF TGTGCCAGCAGCGCCCCCCCCGGGGGGGGGCGATACGAGCAGTACTTC
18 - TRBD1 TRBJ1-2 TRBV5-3 CARSFELGRDRGIYGYTF TGTGCCAGAAGCTTCGAGTTAGGGAGGGACAGGGGAATATATGGCTACACCTTC
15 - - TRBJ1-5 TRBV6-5 CASTHIERGYQPQHF TGTGCCAGCACCCACATCGAGAGAGGGTACCAGCCCCAGCATTTT
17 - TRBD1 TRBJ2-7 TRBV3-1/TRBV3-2 CASSAVSEDRVSYEQYF TGTGCCAGCAGCGCTGTGTCTGAGGACAGGGTCTCCTACGAGCAGTACTTC
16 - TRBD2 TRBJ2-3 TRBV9 CASSALAGGGTDTQYF TGTGCCAGCAGCGCCTTAGCGGGAGGGGGAACAGATACGCAGTATTTT
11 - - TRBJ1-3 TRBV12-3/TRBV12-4 CATGRGNTIYF TGTGCCACCGGACGCGGAAACACCATATATTTT
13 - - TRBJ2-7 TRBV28 CASKRRLTHEQYF TGTGCCAGCAAGAGAAGGCTTACTCACGAGCAGTACTTC
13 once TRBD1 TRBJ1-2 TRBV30 CASKTGGSYGYTF TGTGCCTCTAAAACAGGGGGCAGTTATGGCTACACCTTC
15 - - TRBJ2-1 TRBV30 CAWSVLGSSYNEQFF TGTGCCTGGAGTGTACTTGGGAGCTCCTACAATGAGCAGTTCTTC
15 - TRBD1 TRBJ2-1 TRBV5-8 CASSPGTDSYNEQFF TGTGCCAGCAGCCCGGGGACAGACTCCTACAATGAGCAGTTCTTC
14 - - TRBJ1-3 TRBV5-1 CASSPTGSGNTIYF TGCGCCAGCAGCCCGACAGGTTCTGGAAACACCATATATTTT